The text below deals with one T cell receptor beta chain. The data are from a study of sequential checkpoint blockade in melanoma. Here immunoSEQ multiplex PCR was the method, and the copy in TCRdb shows in-frame clones only, minus some. The sample has around 20,000 clones, approximately 79% seen once; the top ten hold approximately 30%. Sample treatment: randomized to nivolumab then ipilimumab (arm A) or the reverse (arm B). Live CD3+CD8+ CD19− CD56− cells were sorted from PBMCs. Germline V CDR1 and CDR2: WSHSY, SAAADI. The CDR3 extends over 13 amino acids. V trimming: 5 bases; J trimming: 6 bases; junction bases outside the gene matches: 7.

The chain couples TRBV10-2 to TRBJ2-7, with 7 bases that match TRBD1. This material consisted of CD8+ T cells sorted from blood (inferred from file names), taken from a patient given nivolumab and ipilimumab in sequence. The receptor was isolated from a human donor with melanoma. The CDR3 nucleotides are TGCGCCAGCAGTAATGGACAGGATTTCGAGCAGTACTTC. It codes for CASSNGQDFEQYF.